Given below is one T cell receptor (beta chain) in context. Its specificity is not known. The data stem from a study of Ad26.COV2.S vaccination and SARS-CoV-2 variants. Study-wide context: Once or twice, 56 days apart, Ad26.COV2.S was delivered intramuscularly.

As to treatment: some 20 received Ad26.COV2.S at low or high dose, single or two shots; roughly five received placebo; per-sample allocation not given. Day 63 after the first vaccine or placebo injection was the time point for sampling. The data were produced by immunoSEQ multiplex PCR, yet TCRdb's version contains in-frame clones alone and is incomplete. The sample holds 300,000 to 500,000 clones, approximately 86% seen once. The V and J ends lost 5 bases and 0 bases respectively, with 8 bases between them. Germline V CDR1 and CDR2: GTSNPN, SVGIG (reference sequence). The CDR3 length is 13 residues. Study outcomes and limitations: Following vaccination, spike-specific CD8+ and CD4+ T cell responses reportedly exhibited substantial breadth. The study found higher spike-specific TCR breadth in vaccine than placebo recipients. Researchers cautioned that TCR breadth and depth analyses may have underestimated total T cell responses.

The sequence derives from a person aged 18-60 years who received the Ad26.COV2.S COVID-19 vaccine or a placebo. The chain links TRBV30 to TRBJ1-5, with D possibly matching TRBD1 (5 bases). The specimen was peripheral blood, collected in a trial of Ad26.COV2.S vaccine versus placebo. The chain's CDR3 is CAWSRGSNQPQHF. CDR3 DNA sequence: TGTGCCTGGTCAAGGGGTAGCAATCAGCCCCAGCATTTT. The full variable domain, its missing parts supplied by reference TRBV30 and TRBJ1-5, is SQTIHQWPATLVQPVGSPLSLECTVEGTSNPNLYWYRQAAGRGLQLLFYSVGIGQISSEVPQNLSASRPQDRQFILSSKKLLLSDSGFYLCAWSRGSNQPQHFGDGTRLSIL.